The TCR beta chain described here comes from a study of Ad26.COV2.S vaccination and SARS-CoV-2 variants. Noted treatment: roughly 19 received Ad26.COV2.S at low or high dose, single or two shots; about 5 received placebo; per-sample allocation not given. On day 63 after the first injection, vaccine and placebo recipients gave samples. Vaccine was an Ad26 vector expressing Wuhan-strain SARS-CoV-2 spike. Turning to this clone: Its antigen is still unknown.

Generated by immunoSEQ multiplex PCR, the TCRdb table keeps only in-frame clones and is missing some. The table shows about 460,000 clones, with about 88% occurring only once. Trimming at V came to 4 bases and at J to 0 bases, leaving 5 bases not matched to a gene. Germline assignment: CDR1 SGHRS and CDR2 YFSETQ. CDR3 length: 15 residues. Study results and caveats: Substantial breadth was reported for post-vaccination spike-specific CD8+ and CD4+ T cells. The TCR-based breadth and depth measures might underestimate overall T cell responses. It was found that vaccine and placebo recipients had similar non-spike TCR breadth.

The chain has TRBV5-1 and TRBJ2-7, with 9 bases matching TRBD2. This clonotype originated in a person between 18 and 65 years old who received the Ad26.COV2.S COVID-19 vaccine or a placebo. Source: peripheral blood, taken in a trial of Ad26.COV2.S vaccine versus placebo. DNA of the CDR3: TGCGCCAGCAGCGTTAATAGCGGGAGCTCCTACGAGCAGTACTTC. It codes for CASSVNSGSSYEQYF.